The clone carrying this T cell receptor (beta chain) was found a few times. Its antigen is unidentified. These data are taken from a study of beta chain features in type 1 diabetes. Study results and limitations: People with Type 1 diabetes carried modestly yet significantly shorter TCRB CDR3s in all four CD4+ subsets. Type 1 diabetes patients had fewer VDJ junction insertions and more deletions.

Sorting based on CD45RO/CCR7/CD25/CD127/CD95/CD27 separated CD4+ naive, central memory, regulatory and stem cell-like memory cells. Each sorted population was over 98% pure. Sequencing targeted expressed TCRB transcripts, as all isolated RNA had been reverse transcribed. About 3.6 million reads on average were seen across naive, central memory and regulatory T cell samples. The assay was immunoSEQ multiplex PCR, and TCRdb's table has in-frame clones only and misses some. The sample lists hundreds of thousands of clones; about 14% were seen once. Germline CDR1 is SGHRS and CDR2 is YFSETQ. This CDR3 region has 16 residues. V was shortened by 4 bases and J by 11 bases, with 27 bases between the two germline ends.

The sequence derives from a man in his late teens or twenties with type 1 diabetes. This rearrangement joins TRBV5-1 to TRBJ1-1, with TRBD1 as a possible D gene (6 bases). What was sequenced was naive CD4+ T cells from blood. The CDR3 spells CASSALAVLGGQEAFF. The CDR3 bases are TGCGCCAGCAGCGCCTTGGCCGTTCTCGGGGGCCAAGAGGCTTTCTTT.